This record covers a single T cell receptor (beta chain). One end of the junction does not line up with germline, which may come from a read error. Sequencing relied on a cDNA template that was reverse transcribed from extracted RNA. The repertoire was sequenced with immunoSEQ multiplex PCR; TCRdb's copy has only in-frame clones and lacks some. This sample has around 150,000 clones, with about 71% found just once. CDR3 length: 14 residues. Germline assignment: CDR1 SGHRS and CDR2 YFSETQ. Treatment indicated: oral pan-JAK inhibitor, 5-10 mg twice daily. This specimen belongs to a study of CD8+ T cells in alopecia areata.

The origin of this receptor is a human donor with alopecia areata. The sequences come from CD4+ T cells sorted from blood, collected at week 4, from a patient treated with tofacitinib. The chain links TRBV5-1 to TRBJ2-7; TRBD2 might be the D (5 bases). The chain's CDR3 is CASSGSSTRNEQYF. CDR3 coding DNA: TGCGCCAGCAGTGGGTCTAGCACGAGAAACGAGCAATACTTC.